This entry features one TCR beta chain sequence. The antigen remains undetermined. TCRdb's table, derived via immunoSEQ multiplex PCR, lists solely in-frame clones and lacks some. The top ten hold 2% to 2.5% of the sample, which has fewer than 85,000 clones, about 74% seen once. Cultured cells yielded isolated CD4+ T cells after roughly 11 days. Each participant was given two doses of one vaccine (BNT162b2 or mRNA-1273). These data come from a study of vaccination effects on CD4 cells after COVID-19. The CDR3 has 18 amino acids. CDR1 is SGHTS and CDR2 is YDEGEE in the germline V gene. V was shortened by 3 bases and J by 2 bases, with 18 bases between the two germline ends.

The material sequenced was CD4+ T cells from PBMCs cultured without peptide, taken after COVID-19 vaccination. This clonotype was sampled from a human donor who received a COVID-19 vaccine. The chain employs TRBV5-8 and TRBJ1-6, with D possibly being TRBD1 (5 bases). The CDR3 coding sequence is TGTGCCAGCAGCTCCGCCGGGACCTATAGCGCCTATAATTCACCCCTCCACTTT. It is translated as CASSSAGTYSAYNSPLHF.